A single sample is the source of the 17 T cell receptor beta chains below, sequenced in a study of chemoradiotherapy in HPV16-positive cancers. Some clones are missing from TCRdb's copy, which holds only in-frame ones; the method was immunoSEQ multiplex PCR. The top ten clones hold around 9.3% of a sample with about 4,400 clones, over 55% of them seen once. Sequencing used tumor tissue, obtained from a patient who underwent chemoradiotherapy. The receptors were gathered from a human donor with HPV-associated anogenital cancer.

In its sample, this clone was seen once. The rearrangement joins TRBV11-2 to TRBJ2-6; TRBD1 matches 7 bases. The germline CDR1 and CDR2 sequences are SGHAT and FQNNGV. This CDR3 region has 16 residues. V was clipped by 4 bases and J by 1 base; unmatched bases: 4. The CDR3 bases are TGTGCCAGCAGCTCAGGACAGGTTTCTGGGGCCAACGTCCTGACTTTC. This encodes CASSSGQVSGANVLTF.

This chain uses TRBV6-5 with TRBJ2-2, with a weak D call TRBD2 (5 bases). Germline V lookup: CDR1 MNHEY, CDR2 SVGAGI. This CDR3 spans 13 amino acids. V gave up 7 bases and J gave up 1 base, with 7 bases separating them. The CDR3 sequence: CASMEENTGELFF. For the CDR3, the DNA is TGTGCCAGCATGGAGGAGAACACCGGGGAGCTGTTTTTT.

This sequence joins TRBV19 and TRBJ1-1; no clear D. There are 13 residues in the CDR3. Germline V gene sequence: CDR1 LNHDA, CDR2 SQIVND (reference sequence). V lost 5 bases and J 6 bases, leaving 13 bases between the germline ends. The CDR3 nucleotides are TGTGCCAGTAGTCCAGTCAATATAGCTGAAGCTTTCTTT. It is translated as CASSPVNIAEAFF.

The chain links TRBV7-2 to TRBJ2-7; the match to TRBD2 covers 8 bases. V trimming: 0 bases; J trimming: 7 bases; junction bases outside the gene matches: 8. The CDR3 is 15 amino acids. Germline assignment: CDR1 SGHTA and CDR2 FQGNSA. Here the CDR3 reads CASSLASGSTQEQYF. For the CDR3, the DNA is TGTGCCAGCAGCTTAGCCAGCGGGAGTACGCAGGAGCAGTACTTC.

The chain combines TRBV29-1 with TRBJ2-7, with no clear D. Germline V gene lookup returns CDR1 SQVTM and CDR2 ANQGSEA. Trimming removed 4 bases from V and 1 base from J, with 5 bases in between. The CDR3 length is 11 residues. The CDR3, as DNA: TGCAGCGTTGGGTTATCCTACGAGCAGTACTTC. Translation: CSVGLSYEQYF.

This clone was counted once. The chain combines TRBV5-6 with TRBJ1-4; unclear D gene. The CDR3 has 15 amino acids. V was pared by 7 bases and J by 5 bases, with 18 bases between. Germline CDR1 SGHDT, CDR2 YYEEEE. The CDR3 nucleotides are TGTGCCAGCCGAGGTTCGGGGTATCTCAATGAAAAACTGTTTTTT. The encoded protein is CASRGSGYLNEKLFF.

The chain employs TRBV5-5 and TRBJ2-1; 8 bases align to TRBD1. The V segment lost 4 bases and the J segment 4 bases; nucleotides outside the gene matches: 10. Germline V gene data show CDR1 as SGHKS and CDR2 as YYEKEE (reference sequence). The CDR3 extends over 16 amino acids. In DNA, the CDR3 is TGTGCCAGCAGCCAATATCCGGGACAGGATTACAATGAGCAGTTCTTC. Residues: CASSQYPGQDYNEQFF. The whole variable domain, filled in from reference TRBV5-5 and TRBJ2-1, reads DAGVTQSPTHLIKTRGQQVTLRCSPISGHKSVSWYQQVLGQGPQFIFQYYEKEERGRGNFPDRFSARQFPNYSSELNVNALLLGDSALYLCASSQYPGQDYNEQFFGPGTRLTVL.

The CDR3 DNA reads as TGTGCCAGCAGCCCGCCCTTAGCGGGAGCTCTGACAGATACGCAGTATTTT. It encodes CASSPPLAGALTDTQYF. The gene calls are TRBV7-9 and TRBJ2-3, with 9 bases matching TRBD2. This CDR3 has 17 residues. Germline V lookup: CDR1 SEHNR, CDR2 FQNEAQ (reference sequence). Germline trimming cut 5 bases from V and 3 bases from J; bases unmatched to any gene: 12. Full variable domain (missing parts from reference TRBV7-9 and TRBJ2-3): DTGVSQNPRHKITKRGQNVTFRCDPISEHNRLYWYRQTLGQGPEFLTYFQNEAQLEKSRLLSDRFSAERPKGSFSTLEIQRTEQGDSAMYLCASSPPLAGALTDTQYFGPGTRLTVL.

The CDR3 sequence: CASSYGVGYGYTF. DNA of the CDR3: TGTGCCAGCAGTTACGGGGTAGGCTATGGCTACACCTTC. The chain has TRBV6-5 and TRBJ1-2; D gene unclear. This CDR3 region has 13 residues. Germline V gene lookup returns CDR1 MNHEY and CDR2 SVGAGI. The V and J ends lost 2 bases and 4 bases respectively, with 8 bases between them.

Relative to its sample, this clone is medium-sized. V gene TRBV30 combines with J gene TRBJ1-2; TRBD1 is a possible D gene (5 bases). The germline gives CDR1 GTSNPN, CDR2 SVGIG (reference sequence). This CDR3 comprises 13 residues. V shed 2 bases and J shed 4 bases, with 11 bases lying between them. DNA for the CDR3: TGTGCCTGGAGTTTCGGGACGCTCTATGGCTACACCTTC. Encoded protein: CAWSFGTLYGYTF.

This clone was seen only a few times. J is TRBJ1-2 and V is TRBV19; possible D gene TRBD1, 5 bases. V was cut by 3 bases and J by 3 bases, with 14 bases left in between. Germline CDR1 is LNHDA and CDR2 is SQIVND (reference sequence). CDR3 size: 15 residues. CDR3 in amino acids: CASSIPRQIYYGYTF. CDR3 nucleotides: TGTGCCAGTAGTATCCCCCGACAGATTTACTATGGCTACACCTTC.

The chain combines TRBV19 with TRBJ2-6; TRBD2 is a possible D gene (5 bases). Trimming pared 6 bases from V and 0 bases from J, leaving 6 bases between. The germline V gene has CDR1 LNHDA and CDR2 SQIVND (reference sequence). The CDR3 loop spans 14 amino acids. The DNA for the CDR3 is TGTGCCAGTAGGACTATCTCTGGGGCCAACGTCCTGACTTTC. As protein: CASRTISGANVLTF.

The chain combines TRBV30 with TRBJ1-5; tentatively, D is TRBD1 (5 bases). Per the germline V gene, CDR1 is GTSNPN and CDR2 is SVGIG (reference sequence). The CDR3 totals 13 residues. Trimming shortened V by 0 bases and J by 7 bases, and 10 bases separated the two germline ends. The CDR3, as DNA: TGTGCCTGGAGTGTAGGGGAGAGCCAGCCCCAGCATTTT. It is translated as CAWSVGESQPQHF.

This clone has a handful of counts. This sequence joins TRBV5-1 and TRBJ2-1; D unclear. The V gene lost 4 bases and the J gene lost 5 bases, with 4 bases spanning the gap. Germline V lookup: CDR1 SGHRS, CDR2 YFSETQ. This CDR3 contains 11 residues. CDR3 protein: CASSQNNEQFF. CDR3 nucleotides: TGCGCCAGCAGCCAAAACAATGAGCAGTTCTTC.

The table lists this clone with a few counts. Here the CDR3 DNA reads TGTGCCAGCAGCCTCTTGGGCCAGAACACAGATACGCAGTATTTT. It yields the protein CASSLLGQNTDTQYF. The chain is built from TRBV5-6 and TRBJ2-3; D uncertain. This CDR3 spans 15 amino acids. Germline values: CDR1 SGHDT, CDR2 YYEEEE. V was clipped by 4 bases and J by 2 bases, with 14 bases between them.

The chain recombines TRBV7-9 with TRBJ2-5; D remains ambiguous. The germline CDR1 and CDR2 sequences are SEHNR and FQNEAQ (reference sequence). The V gene lost 3 bases and the J gene lost 1 base, with 6 bases spanning the gap. The CDR3 runs 13 residues. CDR3 in DNA: TGTGCCAGCAGCTTTCAGATCCAAGAGACCCAGTACTTC. It yields the protein CASSFQIQETQYF.

The V gene is TRBV30, the J gene TRBJ2-7; D not resolved. Germline V lookup: CDR1 GTSNPN, CDR2 SVGIG (reference sequence). Trimming removed 0 bases at V and 5 bases at J, with 8 bases between. The CDR3 is 12 residues long. The CDR3, as DNA: TGTGCCTGGAGTGTTGCTTCCCACGAGCAGTACTTC. Its translation is CAWSVASHEQYF.